The present entry profiles one T cell receptor beta chain with its context. In the study's own analysis: Researchers report that nucleated cell counts were estimated from reference gene primer amplification. Assay: immunoSEQ multiplex PCR; the TCRdb copy retains only in-frame clones and omits some. Clonal size and the V and J genes are those of that table, whereas D and trimming came from the DNA. The table lists around 150,000 clones, approximately 79% of them singletons. The data are from a study of blood T cell repertoires in COVID-19. On the study more broadly: Acute and convalescent COVID-19 samples came from the United States, Italy and Spain. In each case, the material was cDNA or gDNA derived from T cells, B-cell-depleted T cells, or PBMCs.

CDR3 length equals 15 residues. In germline, CDR1 is SNHLY, CDR2 FYNNEI. V was pared by 8 bases and J by 0 bases, with 13 bases between. The rearrangement joins TRBV2 to TRBJ1-4; D not certain. This clonotype was obtained from a man over 45 with active or convalescent COVID-19. Sequenced material: peripheral blood. CDR3 sequence: CASVVEGATNEKLFF. CDR3 coding DNA: TGTGCCAGCGTAGTGGAGGGTGCAACTAATGAAAAACTGTTTTTT. The variable domain in full, with the rest retrieved from reference TRBV2 and TRBJ1-4, is EPEVTQTPSHQVTQMGQEVILRCVPISNHLYFYWYRQILGQKVEFLVSFYNNEISEKSEIFDDQFSVERPDGSNFTLKIRSTKLEDSAMYFCASVVEGATNEKLFFGSGTQLSVL.